This T cell receptor beta chain was captured in a study of cytomegalovirus exposure and HLA in healthy donors. Study results and caveats: Listed as cytomegalovirus-associated were approximately 160 TCR beta chains. Reportedly, cytomegalovirus status was diagnosed with high sensitivity and specificity.

In nominal health when sampled, donors likely had unrecorded immune exposures nonetheless. Concerning this clone itself: As yet, its antigen is unknown.

Primers: 60 Vbeta forward and 13 Jbeta reverse. The protocol was immunoSEQ multiplex PCR, while the TCRdb copy is restricted to in-frame clones and leaves out a portion. This table holds approximately 70,000 clones, under 80% found once. V was pared by 4 bases and J by 1 base, with 11 bases between. The CDR3 consists of 14 residues. Germline CDR1 is SGHRS and CDR2 is YFSETQ. The gene calls are TRBV5-1 and TRBJ1-1; tentative D call: TRBD1 (6 bases). What was sequenced was PBMCs. The TCR comes from a male donor in good health and CMV-seropositive. The CDR3 nucleotides are TGCGCCAGCAGCCAGGACAGCACGAACACTGAAGCTTTCTTT. Protein: CASSQDSTNTEAFF. Together with reference TRBV5-1 and TRBJ1-1, the CDR3 gives the full variable domain: KAGVTQTPRYLIKTRGQQVTLSCSPISGHRSVSWYQQTPGQGLQFLFEYFSETQRNKGNFPGRFSGRQFSNSRSEMNVSTLELGDSALYLCASSQDSTNTEAFFGQGTRLTVV.